This entry concerns a single TCR beta chain. Its antigen remains unidentified. This entry belongs to a study of beta chain features in type 1 diabetes. Study results and caveats: Patients with Type 1 diabetes showed moderately but significantly shorter TCRB CDR3s in all four CD4+ subsets.

By way of CD45RO/CCR7/CD25/CD127/CD95/CD27, the CD4+ regulatory, stem cell-like memory, central memory and naive cells were sorted. Sorted populations all exceeded 98% purity. Reverse transcription of all isolated RNA meant that expressed TCRB transcripts were sequenced. Using immunoSEQ multiplex PCR, the repertoire was profiled, and TCRdb retains in-frame clones only, with some absent. The data show around 300,000 clones, 12% to 15% seen once. This CDR3 region has 12 residues. Germline values: CDR1 SEHNR, CDR2 FQNEAQ (reference sequence). Trimming pared 5 bases from V and 0 bases from J, leaving 5 bases between.

The specimen sequenced was central memory CD4+ T cells from blood. This sequence originates from a man younger than 45 in good health. The chain recombines TRBV7-9 with TRBJ2-7; D is ambiguous. CDR3 loop: CASSRGSYEQYF. CDR3 nucleotide sequence: TGTGCCAGCAGCCGCGGCTCCTACGAGCAGTACTTC.